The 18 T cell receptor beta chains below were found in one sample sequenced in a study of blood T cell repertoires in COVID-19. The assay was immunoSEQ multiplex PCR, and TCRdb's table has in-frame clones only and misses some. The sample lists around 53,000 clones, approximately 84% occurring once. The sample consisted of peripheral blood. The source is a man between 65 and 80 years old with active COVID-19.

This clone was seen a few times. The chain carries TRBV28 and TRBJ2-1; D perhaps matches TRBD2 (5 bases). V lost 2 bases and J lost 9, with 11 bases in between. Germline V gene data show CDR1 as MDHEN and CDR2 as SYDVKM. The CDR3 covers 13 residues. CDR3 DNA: TGTGCCAGCAGTTTACGCGTCCGGGGTGAGCAGTTCTTC. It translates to CASSLRVRGEQFF.

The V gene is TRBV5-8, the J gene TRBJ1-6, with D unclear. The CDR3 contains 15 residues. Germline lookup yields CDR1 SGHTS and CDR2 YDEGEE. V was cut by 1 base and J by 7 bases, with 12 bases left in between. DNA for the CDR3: TGTGCCAGCAGCTTGTGGCAGGTGAAAAATTCACCCCTCCACTTT. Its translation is CASSLWQVKNSPLHF.

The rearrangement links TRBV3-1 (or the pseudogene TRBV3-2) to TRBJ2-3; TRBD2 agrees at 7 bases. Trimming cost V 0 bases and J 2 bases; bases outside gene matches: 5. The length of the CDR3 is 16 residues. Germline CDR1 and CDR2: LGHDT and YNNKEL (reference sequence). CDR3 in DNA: TGTGCCAGCAGCCAAGACGGGACTATCCCCACAGATACGCAGTATTTT. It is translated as CASSQDGTIPTDTQYF.

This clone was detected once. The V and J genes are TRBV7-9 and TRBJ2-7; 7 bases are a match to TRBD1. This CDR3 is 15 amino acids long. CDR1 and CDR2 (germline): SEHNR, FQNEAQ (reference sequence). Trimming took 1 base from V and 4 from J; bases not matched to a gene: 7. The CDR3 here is CASSLGDSPVYEQYF. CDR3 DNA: TGTGCCAGCAGCTTAGGGGACAGCCCGGTATACGAGCAGTACTTC.

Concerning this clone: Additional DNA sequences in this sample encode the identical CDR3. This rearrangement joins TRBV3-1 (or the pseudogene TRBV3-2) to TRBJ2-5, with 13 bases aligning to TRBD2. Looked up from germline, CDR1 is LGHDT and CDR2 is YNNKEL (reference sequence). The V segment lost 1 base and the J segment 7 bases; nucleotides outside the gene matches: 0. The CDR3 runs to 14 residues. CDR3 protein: CASSQGLAGGTQYF. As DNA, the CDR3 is TGTGCCAGCAGCCAAGGACTAGCGGGAGGGACCCAGTACTTC.

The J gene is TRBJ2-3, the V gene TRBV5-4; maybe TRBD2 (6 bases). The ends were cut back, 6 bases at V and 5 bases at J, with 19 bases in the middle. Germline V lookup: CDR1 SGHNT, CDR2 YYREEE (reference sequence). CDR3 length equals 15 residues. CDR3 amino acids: CASNRGGVGGDTQYF. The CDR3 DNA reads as TGTGCCAGCAACCGTGGCGGGGTCGGGGGAGATACGCAGTATTTT.

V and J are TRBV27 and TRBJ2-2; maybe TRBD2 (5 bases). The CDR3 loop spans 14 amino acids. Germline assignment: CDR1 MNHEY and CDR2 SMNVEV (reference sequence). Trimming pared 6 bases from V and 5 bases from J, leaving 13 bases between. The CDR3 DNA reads TGTGCCAGCAGCTTCTCGACGGGAACCGGGGAGCTGTTTTTT. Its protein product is CASSFSTGTGELFF.

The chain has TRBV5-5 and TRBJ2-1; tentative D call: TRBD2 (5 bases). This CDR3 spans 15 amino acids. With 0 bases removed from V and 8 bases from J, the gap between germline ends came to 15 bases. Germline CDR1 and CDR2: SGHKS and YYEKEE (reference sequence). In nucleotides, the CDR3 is TGTGCCAGCAGCTTGGCCGGAGGCTATGGCGATGAGCAGTTCTTC. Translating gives CASSLAGGYGDEQFF.

CDR3 bases: TGTGCCAGCAGTGGAACAGGGGGTCCCTCTGGAAACACCATATATTTT. It encodes CASSGTGGPSGNTIYF. The rearrangement uses TRBV28 and TRBJ1-3, with TRBD1 matching 8 bases. Germline-derived CDR1 and CDR2 are MDHEN and SYDVKM. Losses at the gene ends were 5 bases for V and 0 bases for J; bases not matched to a gene: 6. The CDR3 has 16 amino acids.

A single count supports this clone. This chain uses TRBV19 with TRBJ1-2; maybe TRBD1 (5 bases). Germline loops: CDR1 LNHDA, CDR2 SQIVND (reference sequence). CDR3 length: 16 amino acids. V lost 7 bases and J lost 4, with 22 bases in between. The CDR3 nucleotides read TGTGCCAGTAATCCACGGGGGGAGACTTTCAGCTATGGCTACACCTTC. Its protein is CASNPRGETFSYGYTF.

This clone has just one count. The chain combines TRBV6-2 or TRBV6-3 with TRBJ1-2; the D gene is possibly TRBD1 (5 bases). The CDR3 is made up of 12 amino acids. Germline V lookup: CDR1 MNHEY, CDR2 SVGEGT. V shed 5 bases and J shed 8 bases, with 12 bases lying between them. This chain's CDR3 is CASSAAGRGYTF. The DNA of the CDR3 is TGTGCCAGCAGTGCGGCGGGACGAGGCTACACCTTC.

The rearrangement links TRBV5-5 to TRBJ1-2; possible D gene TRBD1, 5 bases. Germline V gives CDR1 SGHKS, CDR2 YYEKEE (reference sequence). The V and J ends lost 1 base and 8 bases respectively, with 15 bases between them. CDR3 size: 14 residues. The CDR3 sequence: CASSLWVGEGGYTF. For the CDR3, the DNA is TGTGCCAGCAGCTTGTGGGTAGGGGAAGGCGGCTACACCTTC.

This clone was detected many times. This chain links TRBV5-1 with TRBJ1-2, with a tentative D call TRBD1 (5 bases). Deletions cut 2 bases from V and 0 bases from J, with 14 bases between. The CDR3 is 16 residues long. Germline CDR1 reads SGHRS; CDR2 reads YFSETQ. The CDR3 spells CASSFGHGAANYGYTF. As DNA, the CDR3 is TGCGCCAGCAGCTTCGGCCATGGGGCTGCTAACTATGGCTACACCTTC. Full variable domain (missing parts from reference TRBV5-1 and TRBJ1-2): KAGVTQTPRYLIKTRGQQVTLSCSPISGHRSVSWYQQTPGQGLQFLFEYFSETQRNKGNFPGRFSGRQFSNSRSEMNVSTLELGDSALYLCASSFGHGAANYGYTFGSGTRLTVV.

The CDR3 loop is CASSFNLNTEAFF. The DNA of the CDR3 is TGCGCCAGCAGCTTTAATTTGAACACTGAAGCTTTCTTT. The V gene is TRBV5-1, the J gene TRBJ1-1; the D is unclear. The length of the CDR3 is 13 residues. Germline V gives CDR1 SGHRS, CDR2 YFSETQ. Trimming cost V 2 bases and J 0 bases, with 5 bases left between them.

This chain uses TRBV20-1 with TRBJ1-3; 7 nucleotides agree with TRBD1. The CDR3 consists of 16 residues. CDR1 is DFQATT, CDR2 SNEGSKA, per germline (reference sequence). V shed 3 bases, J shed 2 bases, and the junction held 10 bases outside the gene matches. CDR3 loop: CSASSGRGITGNTIYF. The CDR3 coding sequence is TGCAGTGCTAGTAGTGGCAGGGGGATTACTGGAAACACCATATATTTT.

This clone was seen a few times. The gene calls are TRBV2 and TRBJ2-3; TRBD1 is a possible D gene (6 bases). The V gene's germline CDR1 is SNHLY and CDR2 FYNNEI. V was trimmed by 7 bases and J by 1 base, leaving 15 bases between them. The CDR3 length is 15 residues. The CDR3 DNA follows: TGTGCCAGCAATCTTGACAGGATTCGCACAGATACGCAGTATTTT. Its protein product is CASNLDRIRTDTQYF. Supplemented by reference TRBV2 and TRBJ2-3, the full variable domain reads EPEVTQTPSHQVTQMGQEVILRCVPISNHLYFYWYRQILGQKVEFLVSFYNNEISEKSEIFDDQFSVERPDGSNFTLKIRSTKLEDSAMYFCASNLDRIRTDTQYFGPGTRLTVL.

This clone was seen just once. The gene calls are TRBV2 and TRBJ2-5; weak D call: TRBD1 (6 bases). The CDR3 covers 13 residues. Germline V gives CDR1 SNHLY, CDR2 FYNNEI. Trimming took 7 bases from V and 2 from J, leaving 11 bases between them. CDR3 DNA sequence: TGTGCCAGCAACAGGGCCCTTCAAGAGACCCAGTACTTC. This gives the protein CASNRALQETQYF.

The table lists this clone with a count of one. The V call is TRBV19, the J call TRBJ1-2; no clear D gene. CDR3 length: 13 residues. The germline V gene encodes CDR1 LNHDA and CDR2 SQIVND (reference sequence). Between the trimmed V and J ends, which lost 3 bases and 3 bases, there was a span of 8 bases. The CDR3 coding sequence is TGTGCCAGTAGTATTTCCCTATACTATGGCTACACCTTC. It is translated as CASSISLYYGYTF.